These 18 T cell receptor beta chains originate from one sample sequenced in a study of long-term antiretroviral therapy in people with HIV. Survey level was the resolution at which the v3.0 immunoSEQ assay ran. Assay used: immunoSEQ multiplex PCR; TCRdb lists only in-frame clones, some missing. This table has around 21,000 clones, about 87% appearing once. Here the sequenced sample was unsorted PBMCs, taken 2.1 years after starting antiretroviral therapy. All receptors derive from a man between 18 and 29 years old with HIV.

The chain carries TRBV19 and TRBJ1-1; D is unresolved. The CDR3 has 13 residues. The ends were cut back, 7 bases at V and 0 bases at J, with 9 bases in the middle. In germline, CDR1 is LNHDA, CDR2 SQIVND (reference sequence). The CDR3 DNA sequence: TGTGCCAGTACCCCGATATTGAACACTGAAGCTTTCTTT. This gives the protein CASTPILNTEAFF. Using reference TRBV19 and TRBJ1-1 for the parts outside the CDR3, the full variable domain is DGGITQSPKYLFRKEGQNVTLSCEQNLNHDAMYWYRQDPGQGLRLIYYSQIVNDFQKGDIAEGYSVSREKKESFPLTVTSAQKNPTAFYLCASTPILNTEAFFGQGTRLTVV.

This clone was detected once. The chain has TRBV19 and TRBJ2-7; 9 positions match TRBD2. The CDR3 sequence is 14 residues long. J lost 5 bases, V lost 9 bases, and 11 bases had no gene match. Germline assignment: CDR1 LNHDA and CDR2 SQIVND (reference sequence). The CDR3 here is CARLAGAEVNEQYF. The CDR3 DNA follows: TGTGCCAGGTTAGCGGGAGCGGAGGTGAACGAGCAGTACTTC.

The chain employs TRBV9 and TRBJ1-1; D call uncertain. CDR1 is SGDLS and CDR2 is YYNGEE in the germline V gene. V was trimmed by 0 bases and J by 0 bases, leaving 9 bases between them. The CDR3 runs 15 residues. The CDR3 loop reads CASSVVGGMNTEAFF. The CDR3 region has the DNA TGTGCCAGCAGCGTAGTGGGAGGGATGAACACTGAAGCTTTCTTT. The whole variable domain, filled in from reference TRBV9 and TRBJ1-1, reads DSGVTQTPKHLITATGQRVTLRCSPRSGDLSVYWYQQSLDQGLQFLIQYYNGEERAKGNILERFSAQQFPDLHSELNLSSLELGDSALYFCASSVVGGMNTEAFFGQGTRLTVV.

V and J are TRBV27 and TRBJ2-7, with D possibly matching TRBD1 (6 bases). CDR3 length: 14 amino acids. Germline lookup yields CDR1 MNHEY and CDR2 SMNVEV (reference sequence). V was clipped by 3 bases and J by 2 bases, with 11 bases between them. CDR3 DNA sequence: TGTGCCAGCAGTTTGTCTCGGACAGCCTACGAGCAGTACTTC. This codes for CASSLSRTAYEQYF.

J is TRBJ1-4 and V is TRBV6-6; TRBD1 is a possible D gene (6 bases). Germline-derived CDR1 and CDR2 are MNHNY and SVGAGI (reference sequence). The CDR3 has 14 residues. V was trimmed by 4 bases and J by 4 bases, leaving 10 bases between them. This CDR3 reads CASSLDSVNEKLFF. CDR3 nucleotide sequence: TGTGCCAGCAGTTTGGACAGTGTTAATGAAAAACTGTTTTTT.

This rearrangement joins TRBV7-2 to TRBJ1-3, with 8 bases matching TRBD1. CDR3 length: 14 residues. In germline, CDR1 is SGHTA, CDR2 FQGNSA. J lost 15 bases, V lost 0 bases, and 10 bases had no gene match. In DNA form, the CDR3 reads TGTGCCAGCAGCTTAGCGAGAAAGCAGGGGGCACCATATTTT. Translated: CASSLARKQGAPYF.

The J gene is TRBJ1-5, the V gene TRBV19; TRBD1 agrees at 7 bases. The CDR3 has 14 amino acids. V lost 3 bases, J lost 5 bases, and 4 bases stayed unmatched. Germline V gene data show CDR1 as LNHDA and CDR2 as SQIVND (reference sequence). The chain's CDR3 is CASSISTGYQPQHF. The DNA of the CDR3 is TGTGCCAGTAGTATCTCGACAGGGTATCAGCCCCAGCATTTT.

V gene TRBV7-6 combines with J gene TRBJ1-6; 7 nucleotides match TRBD1. The germline V gene has CDR1 SGHVS and CDR2 FNYEAQ. V lost 2 bases to trimming and J lost 7 bases; unmatched junction nucleotides: 5. This CDR3 is 15 amino acids long. CDR3 region: CASSLFPGGNSPLHF. DNA for the CDR3: TGTGCCAGCAGCTTATTTCCAGGGGGAAATTCACCCCTCCACTTT.

The chain links TRBV13 to TRBJ1-1; no definite D call. Trimming pared 2 bases from V and 6 bases from J, leaving 7 bases between. From germline, CDR1 is PRHDT and CDR2 FYEKMQ (reference sequence). This CDR3 contains 12 residues. As DNA, the CDR3 is TGTGCCAGCAGCTTAAAGCGGCCTGAAGCTTTCTTT. This translates into CASSLKRPEAFF.

The V and J genes are TRBV6-5 and TRBJ1-5; D ambiguous. Per the germline V gene, CDR1 is MNHEY and CDR2 is SVGAGI. V was cut by 4 bases and J by 9 bases, with 10 bases left in between. The CDR3 has 12 residues. In DNA form, the CDR3 reads TGTGCCAGCAGTTCCCCGGGGTCGCCCCAGCATTTT. Its translation: CASSSPGSPQHF.

CDR3 in amino acids: CASSLGLGNSPLHF. The CDR3 DNA follows: TGTGCCAGCAGCCTGGGCCTGGGTAATTCACCCCTCCACTTT. The V gene is TRBV7-9, the J gene TRBJ1-6; D gene ambiguous. This CDR3 is 14 amino acids long. The V end lost 5 bases, the J end lost 6 bases, and 11 bases lay between the germline ends. In germline, CDR1 is SEHNR, CDR2 FQNEAQ (reference sequence).

The V and J genes are TRBV29-1 and TRBJ2-2; unclear D gene. The CDR3 spans 14 residues. CDR1 is SQVTM, CDR2 ANQGSEA, per germline. Trimming left V 0 bases short and J 1 base short, with 6 bases between. The DNA of the CDR3 is TGCAGCGTTGAAGATCAAGGGAACACCGGGGAGCTGTTTTTT. Its protein is CSVEDQGNTGELFF.

The chain has TRBV11-2 and TRBJ2-1; D assignment may be TRBD1 or TRBD2 (5 bases each). The germline V gene has CDR1 SGHAT and CDR2 FQNNGV. Trimming took 1 base from V and 0 from J, leaving 10 bases between them. CDR3 size: 16 residues. CDR3 sequence reads: CASSLARGLSYNEQFF. The DNA of the CDR3 is TGTGCCAGCAGCTTAGCCCGGGGCCTCTCCTACAATGAGCAGTTCTTC.

The V gene is TRBV5-4, the J gene TRBJ1-1; D is perhaps TRBD1 (6 bases). The germline V gene encodes CDR1 SGHNT and CDR2 YYREEE (reference sequence). Trimming took off 0 bases at V and 4 bases at J, with 10 bases between the two ends. CDR3 size: 14 residues. CDR3 bases: TGTGCCAGCAGCTTGGGAGACAGGCCCACTGAAGCTTTCTTT. It is translated as CASSLGDRPTEAFF.

The V and J genes are TRBV5-6 and TRBJ2-2; D uncertain. This CDR3 is built from 14 residues. Looked up from germline, CDR1 is SGHDT and CDR2 is YYEEEE. Trimming shortened V by 4 bases and J by 4 bases, and 11 bases separated the two germline ends. The CDR3 DNA reads as TGTGCCAGCAGCCCAAGCCAGGCCACCGGGGAGCTGTTTTTT. Amino acids: CASSPSQATGELFF.

The rearrangement links TRBV19 to TRBJ2-2; either TRBD1 or TRBD2 may supply D (6 bases each). Germline V gene data show CDR1 as LNHDA and CDR2 as SQIVND (reference sequence). V dropped 5 bases and J dropped 2 bases, with 9 bases sitting between them. The CDR3 length is 14 residues. CDR3 sequence reads: CASSAGQNTGELFF. The CDR3, as DNA: TGTGCCAGTAGTGCGGGACAAAACACCGGGGAGCTGTTTTTT.

Regarding this clone: Sequence at one end of the junction differs from germline and may be a read error. V usage is TRBV2 and J usage is TRBJ2-1; 10 nucleotides agree with TRBD2. The CDR3 extends over 12 amino acids. Germline loops: CDR1 SNHLY, CDR2 FYNNEI. The CDR3 is CASSEERGGRVF. The CDR3 DNA follows: TGTGCCAGCAGTGAAGAGCGGGGGGGCCGGGTCTTC.

The chain has TRBV29-1 and TRBJ2-1, with TRBD1 matching 8 bases. V shed 6 bases, J shed 3 bases, and the junction held 4 bases outside the gene matches. Germline-derived CDR1 and CDR2 are SQVTM and ANQGSEA. There are 13 residues in the CDR3. CDR3 nucleotides: TGCAGCGTAGATGACAGGGGCTACAATGAGCAGTTCTTC. It encodes CSVDDRGYNEQFF.